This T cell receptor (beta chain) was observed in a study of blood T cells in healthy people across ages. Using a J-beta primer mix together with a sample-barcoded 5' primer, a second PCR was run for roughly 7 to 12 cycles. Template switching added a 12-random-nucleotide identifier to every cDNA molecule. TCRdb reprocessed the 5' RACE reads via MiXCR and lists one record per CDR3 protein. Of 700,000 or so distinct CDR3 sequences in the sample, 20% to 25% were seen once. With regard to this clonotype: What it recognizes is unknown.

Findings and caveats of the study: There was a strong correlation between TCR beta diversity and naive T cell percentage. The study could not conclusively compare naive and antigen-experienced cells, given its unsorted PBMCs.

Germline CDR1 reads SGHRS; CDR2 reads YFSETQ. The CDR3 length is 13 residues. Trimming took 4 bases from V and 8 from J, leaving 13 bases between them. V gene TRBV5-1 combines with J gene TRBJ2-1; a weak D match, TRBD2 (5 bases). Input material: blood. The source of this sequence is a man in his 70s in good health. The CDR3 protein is CASSLDSGDEQFF. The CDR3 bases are TGCGCCAGCAGCCTGGACTCCGGGGATGAGCAGTTCTTC.